A single T cell receptor (beta chain) is shown here with its context. Its matching antigen is unknown. This sample was taken from a study of glioma-infiltrating T cells. The iRepertoire nested amplicon-rescue multiplex PCR amplified TCR alpha and beta CDR3s from RNA. TCRdb used MiXCR to reprocess the multiplex PCR reads, holding one entry per CDR3 protein. This sample has roughly 200,000 distinct CDR3 sequences; about 32% occur once, and the top ten carry 20% to 25%. Between the trimmed V and J ends, which lost 4 bases and 0 bases, there was a span of 9 bases. The CDR3 length is 15 residues. The study's findings and limits: CDR3 overlap between tissue and blood was very small. Gliomas, especially low-grade, showed above-expected tissue-blood divergence; non-neoplastic patients showed below.

The sequence was collected from a human donor with low-grade glioma or glioblastoma, undergoing nonglioma brain surgery, or in good health (not recorded which). Sample: glioma tissue, nonneoplastic brain tissue, or PBMCs (not recorded which). This sequence joins TRBV12-3 or TRBV12-4 and TRBJ2-2, with D unclear. Written as DNA, the CDR3 is TGTGCCAGCAGTTACGGTCGGACGAACACCGGGGAGCTGTTTTTT. Its protein is CASSYGRTNTGELFF.